This entry lists 9 T cell receptor beta chains sequenced from one sample in a study of blood T cells in healthy people across ages. Together with a sample-barcoded 5' primer, a J-beta primer mix was included in a second PCR lasting about 6 to 12 cycles. MiXCR, run by TCRdb on the 5' RACE reads, gives a single entry per CDR3 protein. The sample carries hundreds of thousands of distinct CDR3 sequences, about 25% recorded once. The same data also went into a second study, on T cells of mothers and their children.

The sequenced sample was blood. Receptors originate from a boy aged 5-17 years in good health.

In this sample, this clonotype turned up a few times. This chain connects TRBV4-3 to TRBJ1-1, with TRBD1 identical over 8 bases. The CDR3 is 14 amino acids. Germline-derived CDR1 and CDR2 are LGHNA and YSLEER. The V gene end was trimmed by 4 bases and the J gene end by 1 base; junction bases not matched to a gene: 2. As DNA, the CDR3 is TGCGCCAGCAGCCGGACAGGGACGAACACTGAAGCTTTCTTT. Protein product: CASSRTGTNTEAFF.

The chain has TRBV6-6 and TRBJ2-4, with no clear D. Germline V gene lookup returns CDR1 MNHNY and CDR2 SVGAGI (reference sequence). This CDR3 has 15 residues. The germline V and J ends were trimmed by 2 bases and 2 bases, with 10 bases remaining between them. The CDR3 DNA is TGTGCCAGCAGTTACGTGGAAAATTCCAAAAACATTCAGTACTTC. This codes for CASSYVENSKNIQYF.

This clonotype was seen only a few times. This chain's CDR3 is CASSQQGGHYEQYF. DNA of the CDR3: TGTGCCAGCAGCCAGCAAGGCGGCCACTACGAGCAGTACTTC. This chain links TRBV3-1 with TRBJ2-7, with unresolved D. CDR3 length: 14 amino acids. V lost 3 bases to trimming and J lost 3 bases, with 12 bases between them. Germline CDR1 reads LGHDT; CDR2 reads YNNKEL (reference sequence).

The chain has TRBV5-8 and TRBJ1-5, with TRBD1 matching over 8 bases. The CDR3 sequence is 15 residues long. In germline, CDR1 is SGHTS, CDR2 YDEGEE. V dropped 4 bases and J dropped 2; count of bases not matched to a gene: 5. CDR3 in amino acids: CASSGQGGRNQPQHF. The CDR3 DNA follows: TGTGCCAGCAGCGGACAGGGTGGTCGCAATCAGCCCCAGCATTTT.

Note on this clonotype: At one of its ends the junction is not consistent with the germline gene, which may arise from a read error. V usage is TRBV4-3 and J usage is TRBJ2-2; tentative D call: TRBD1 (6 bases). Looked up from germline, CDR1 is LGHNA and CDR2 is YSLEER. This CDR3 has 17 amino acids. The CDR3 region has the DNA TGCGCCAGCAGCCAAGATGCGGGTAGGGGGTCCACCGGGGAGCTGCTTTTT. Its translation: CASSQDAGRGSTGELLF.

The V call is TRBV15, the J call TRBJ1-4; D is possibly TRBD1 (5 bases). This CDR3 comprises 15 residues. V gave up 3 bases and J gave up 4 bases, with 12 bases separating them. Germline CDR1 LNHNV, CDR2 YYDKDF (reference sequence). The CDR3 DNA follows: TGTGCCACCAGCAGTGGGACTGGGCTTAATGAAAAACTGTTTTTT. Amino acid sequence: CATSSGTGLNEKLFF.

This clonotype has just a few counts. The rearrangement joins TRBV29-1 to TRBJ2-5; 11 bases match TRBD2. The J call may be incorrect, as the DNA end agrees better with TRBJ2-1. Germline assignment: CDR1 SQVTM and CDR2 ANQGSEA. The CDR3 is 17 amino acids. CDR3 residues: CSVFSSGLAETYNEQFF. The DNA of the CDR3 is TGCAGCGTCTTCTCCTCGGGACTAGCGGAGACCTACAATGAGCAGTTCTTC.

The table lists this clonotype with a count of one. Relative to the germline gene, one junction end is altered; a read error may explain this. This chain links TRBV12-3 or TRBV12-4 with TRBJ2-1, with D unresolved. CDR3 length: 17 amino acids. CDR3 sequence: CAGSSKNRAVIYNEQFF. The CDR3 nucleotides are TGTGCCGGCAGTTCCAAAAACCGGGCCGTAATCTACAATGAGCAGTTCTTC.

For this clonotype: A far larger clone is just one base off, so this is likely a read error. The V gene is TRBV6-2 or TRBV6-3, the J gene TRBJ2-7; D gene unclear. The CDR3 length is 11 residues. Germline assignment: CDR1 MNHEY and CDR2 SVGEGT. As DNA, the CDR3 is TGTGCCAGCAGTTACTCCTACGAGCAGTGCTTC. The encoded protein is CASSYSYEQCF.